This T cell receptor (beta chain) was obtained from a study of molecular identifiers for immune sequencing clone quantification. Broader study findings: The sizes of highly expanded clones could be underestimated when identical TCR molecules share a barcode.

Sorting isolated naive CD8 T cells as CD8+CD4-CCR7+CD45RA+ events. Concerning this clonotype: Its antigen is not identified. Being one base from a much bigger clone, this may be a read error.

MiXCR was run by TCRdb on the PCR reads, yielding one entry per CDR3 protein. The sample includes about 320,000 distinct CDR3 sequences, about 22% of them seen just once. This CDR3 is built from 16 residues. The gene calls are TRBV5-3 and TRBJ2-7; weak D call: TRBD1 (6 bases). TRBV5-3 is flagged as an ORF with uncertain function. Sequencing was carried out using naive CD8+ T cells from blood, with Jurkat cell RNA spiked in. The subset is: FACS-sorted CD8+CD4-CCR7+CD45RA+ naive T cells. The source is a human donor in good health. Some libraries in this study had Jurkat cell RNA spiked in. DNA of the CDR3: TGTGCCAGAAGCTTGGAGAGGGGGTATAGACTCTACGAGCAGTGCTTC. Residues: CARSLERGYRLYEQCF.